The next 11 T cell receptor beta chains were all read from a single sample in a study of T cells in localized non-small cell lung cancer (dated by TCRdb to about 2020). Preparation of the library involved the immunoSEQ multiplex PCR assay. This is the immuneACCESS table as TCRdb keeps it, with only in-frame sequences that have V and J called. A part of the clones is gone; compared with another copy, unresolved V genes explain less than half, and the rest is unexplained. Present in this sample are around 35,000 clones, 93% of which were seen just once. The ten biggest clones cover roughly 7.9% of the sample. The sample consisted of peripheral blood, taken before any cancer treatment. The receptor source for this set is a female donor at least 60 years old with stage I lung adenocarcinoma.

V usage is TRBV6-9 and J usage is TRBJ2-7; the match to TRBD1 covers 8 bases. J was trimmed by 2 bases and V by 3 bases; bases with no gene match: 3. This CDR3 spans 14 amino acids. Germline CDR1 and CDR2: MNHGY and SVAAGI. The CDR3 DNA sequence: TGTGCCAGCAGTTACCAGGGGGCTACCTACGAGCAGTACTTC. It specifies CASSYQGATYEQYF.

This chain uses TRBV13 with TRBJ2-3; a weak D match, TRBD2 (5 bases). Germline CDR1 PRHDT, CDR2 FYEKMQ (reference sequence). V was pared by 3 bases and J by 5 bases, with 12 bases between. CDR3 length equals 14 residues. The CDR3 loop reads CASSFRVEEDTQYF. The CDR3 nucleotides read TGTGCCAGCAGCTTCCGAGTGGAGGAAGATACGCAGTATTTT.

The chain carries TRBV9 and TRBJ2-3, with 9 bases matching TRBD2. CDR3 length: 18 amino acids. V lost 0 bases, J lost 3 bases, and 11 bases stayed unmatched. Germline values: CDR1 SGDLS, CDR2 YYNGEE. The CDR3 loop reads CASSVGQGSGRGTDTQYF. CDR3 DNA sequence: TGTGCCAGCAGCGTAGGTCAGGGTAGCGGGAGAGGGACAGATACGCAGTATTTT.

This clone appeared once. V gene TRBV19 combines with J gene TRBJ1-5; no clear D gene. Germline values: CDR1 LNHDA, CDR2 SQIVND (reference sequence). V was pared by 1 base and J by 11 bases, with 12 bases between. The CDR3 has 13 residues. The CDR3 reads CASSIAGRSAQHF. The CDR3 DNA reads as TGTGCCAGTAGTATAGCTGGGCGGTCGGCCCAGCATTTT.

The chain combines TRBV9 with TRBJ2-3, with 13 nucleotides matching TRBD2. Trimming cost V 0 bases and J 3 bases; bases outside gene matches: 1. The germline CDR1 and CDR2 sequences are SGDLS and YYNGEE. The CDR3 sequence is 16 residues long. As DNA, the CDR3 is TGTGCCAGCAGCGTAGTGACTAGCGGGGGGACAGATACGCAGTATTTT. Its protein is CASSVVTSGGTDTQYF.

The rearrangement uses TRBV6-5 and TRBJ2-7; 9 bases align to TRBD1. Unmatched junction bases numbered 6, after V lost 6 bases and J lost 6 bases. The germline CDR1 and CDR2 sequences are MNHEY and SVGAGI. The CDR3 has 13 residues. This CDR3 is CASRPGQGREQYF. The CDR3 coding sequence is TGTGCCAGCAGACCGGGACAGGGTCGCGAGCAGTACTTC.

V is TRBV27 and J is TRBJ2-7, with D perhaps matching TRBD1 (5 bases). V was shortened by 5 bases and J by 1 base, with 12 bases between the two germline ends. From germline, CDR1 is MNHEY and CDR2 SMNVEV (reference sequence). CDR3 size: 14 residues. The CDR3: CASSPLDRSYEQYV. DNA for the CDR3: TGTGCCAGCAGTCCTCTCGACAGATCCTACGAGCAGTACGTC.

V usage is TRBV11-2 and J usage is TRBJ2-7, with 10 nucleotides matching TRBD1. The CDR3 consists of 15 residues. Germline-derived CDR1 and CDR2 are SGHAT and FQNNGV. The junction had 2 bases not matched to a gene; V was cut back by 0 bases and J by 3 bases. The CDR3 reads CASSLETGGVYEQYF. CDR3 DNA sequence: TGTGCCAGCAGCTTAGAGACAGGGGGCGTCTACGAGCAGTACTTC.

Remarks on this clone: This CDR3 is also generated by other DNA sequences in the sample. V usage is TRBV2 and J usage is TRBJ1-1; no definite D call. The germline gives CDR1 SNHLY, CDR2 FYNNEI. Trimming pared 7 bases from V and 3 bases from J, leaving 12 bases between. The CDR3 has 13 amino acids. The CDR3 DNA reads as TGTGCCAGCAACTTCTACAGAGACACTGAAGCTTTCTTT. It codes for CASNFYRDTEAFF.

The chain links TRBV9 to TRBJ1-1; no definite D call. V was trimmed by 0 bases and J by 1 base, leaving 7 bases between them. The CDR3 totals 14 residues. CDR1 is SGDLS and CDR2 is YYNGEE in the germline V gene. CDR3 amino acids: CASSVGAANTEAFF. CDR3 nucleotides: TGTGCCAGCAGCGTAGGGGCAGCGAACACTGAAGCTTTCTTT.

The chain is built from TRBV29-1 and TRBJ2-1, with TRBD2 identical over 10 bases. Germline V gives CDR1 SQVTM, CDR2 ANQGSEA. With 5 bases clipped from V and 1 base from J, the junction kept 8 bases outside the gene matches. The CDR3 is 16 amino acids. CDR3: CSVRGASGSSYNEQFF. DNA for the CDR3: TGCAGCGTTCGGGGGGCTAGCGGGAGTTCCTACAATGAGCAGTTCTTC.